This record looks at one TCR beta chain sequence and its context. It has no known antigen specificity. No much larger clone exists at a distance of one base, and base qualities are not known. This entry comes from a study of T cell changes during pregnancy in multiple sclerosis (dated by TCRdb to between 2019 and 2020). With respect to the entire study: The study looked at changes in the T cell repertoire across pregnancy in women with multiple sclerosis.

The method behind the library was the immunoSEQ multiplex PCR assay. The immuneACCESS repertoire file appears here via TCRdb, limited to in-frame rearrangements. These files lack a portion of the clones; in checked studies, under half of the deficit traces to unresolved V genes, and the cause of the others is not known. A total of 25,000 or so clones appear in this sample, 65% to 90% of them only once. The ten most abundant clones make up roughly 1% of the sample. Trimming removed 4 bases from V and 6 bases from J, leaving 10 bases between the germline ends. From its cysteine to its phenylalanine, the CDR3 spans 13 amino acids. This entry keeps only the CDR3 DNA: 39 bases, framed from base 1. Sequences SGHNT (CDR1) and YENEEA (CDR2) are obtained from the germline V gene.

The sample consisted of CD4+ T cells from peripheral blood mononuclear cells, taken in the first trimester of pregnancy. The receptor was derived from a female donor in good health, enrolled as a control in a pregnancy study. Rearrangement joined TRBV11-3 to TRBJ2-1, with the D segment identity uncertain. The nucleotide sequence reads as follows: TGTGCCAGCAGCTCCTCCAGGTTCAATGAGCAGTTCTTC. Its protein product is CASSSSRFNEQFF.